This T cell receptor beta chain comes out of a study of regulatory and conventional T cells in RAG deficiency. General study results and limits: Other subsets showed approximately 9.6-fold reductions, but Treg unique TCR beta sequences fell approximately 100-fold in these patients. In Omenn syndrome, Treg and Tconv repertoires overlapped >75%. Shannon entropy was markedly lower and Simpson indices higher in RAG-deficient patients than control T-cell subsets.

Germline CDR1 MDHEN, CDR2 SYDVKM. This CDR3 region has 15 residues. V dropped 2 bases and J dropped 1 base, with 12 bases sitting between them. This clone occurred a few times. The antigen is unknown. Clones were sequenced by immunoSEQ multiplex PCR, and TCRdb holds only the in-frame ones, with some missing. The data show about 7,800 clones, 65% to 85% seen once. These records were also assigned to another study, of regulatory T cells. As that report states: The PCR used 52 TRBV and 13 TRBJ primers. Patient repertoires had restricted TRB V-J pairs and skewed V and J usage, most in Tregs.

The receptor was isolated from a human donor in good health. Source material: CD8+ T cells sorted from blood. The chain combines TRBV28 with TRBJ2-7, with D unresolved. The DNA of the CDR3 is TGTGCCAGCAGTTTAGGCGGCAGCTCTTCCTACGAGCAGTACTTC. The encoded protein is CASSLGGSSSYEQYF.